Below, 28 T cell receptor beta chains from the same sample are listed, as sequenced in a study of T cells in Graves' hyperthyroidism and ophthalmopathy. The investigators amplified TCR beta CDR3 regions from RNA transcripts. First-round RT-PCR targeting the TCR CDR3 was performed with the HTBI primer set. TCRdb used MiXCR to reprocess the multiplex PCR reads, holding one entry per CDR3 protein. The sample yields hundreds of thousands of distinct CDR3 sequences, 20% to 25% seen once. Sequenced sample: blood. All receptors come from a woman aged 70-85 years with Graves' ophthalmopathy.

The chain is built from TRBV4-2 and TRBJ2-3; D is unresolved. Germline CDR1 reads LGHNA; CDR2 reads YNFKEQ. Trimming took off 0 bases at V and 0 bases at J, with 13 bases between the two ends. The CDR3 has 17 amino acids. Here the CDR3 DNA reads TGTGCCAGCAGCCAAGATTCCCGCGGTTCTAGCACAGATACGCAGTATTTT. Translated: CASSQDSRGSSTDTQYF.

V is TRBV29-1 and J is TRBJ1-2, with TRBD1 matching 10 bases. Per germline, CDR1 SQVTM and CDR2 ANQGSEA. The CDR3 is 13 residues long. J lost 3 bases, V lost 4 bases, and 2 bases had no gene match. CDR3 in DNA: TGCAGCGTTGCGGACAGGGGGGACTATGGCTACACCTTC. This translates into CSVADRGDYGYTF. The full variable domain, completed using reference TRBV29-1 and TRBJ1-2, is SAVISQKPSRDICQRGTSLTIQCQVDSQVTMMFWYRQQPGQSLTLIATANQGSEATYESGFVIDKFPISRPNLTFSTLTVSNMSPEDSSIYLCSVADRGDYGYTFGSGTRLTVV.

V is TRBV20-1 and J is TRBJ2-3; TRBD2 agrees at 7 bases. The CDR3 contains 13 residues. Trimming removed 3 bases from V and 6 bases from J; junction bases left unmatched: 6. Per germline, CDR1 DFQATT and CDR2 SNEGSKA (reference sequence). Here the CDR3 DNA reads TGCAGTGCTAGCGGGAGGCCAAGGGATACGCAGTATTTT. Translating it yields CSASGRPRDTQYF.

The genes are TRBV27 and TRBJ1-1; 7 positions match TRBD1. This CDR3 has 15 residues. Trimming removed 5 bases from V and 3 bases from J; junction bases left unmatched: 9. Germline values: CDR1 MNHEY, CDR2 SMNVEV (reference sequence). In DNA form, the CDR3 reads TGTGCCAGCAGTCCGACGACAGGGACCTACACTGAAGCTTTCTTT. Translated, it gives CASSPTTGTYTEAFF.

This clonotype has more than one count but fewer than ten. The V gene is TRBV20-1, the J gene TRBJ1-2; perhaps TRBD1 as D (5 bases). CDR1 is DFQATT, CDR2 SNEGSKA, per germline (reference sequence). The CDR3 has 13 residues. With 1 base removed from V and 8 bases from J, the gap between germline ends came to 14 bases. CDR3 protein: CSARVEGAEGYTF. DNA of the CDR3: TGCAGTGCTAGAGTTGAAGGGGCGGAAGGCTACACCTTC.

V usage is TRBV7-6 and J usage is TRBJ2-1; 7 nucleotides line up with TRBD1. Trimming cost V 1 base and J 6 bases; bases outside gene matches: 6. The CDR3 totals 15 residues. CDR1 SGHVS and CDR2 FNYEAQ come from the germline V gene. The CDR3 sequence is CASSLVGTELNEQFF. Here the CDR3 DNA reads TGTGCCAGCAGCTTAGTTGGGACAGAACTCAATGAGCAGTTCTTC.

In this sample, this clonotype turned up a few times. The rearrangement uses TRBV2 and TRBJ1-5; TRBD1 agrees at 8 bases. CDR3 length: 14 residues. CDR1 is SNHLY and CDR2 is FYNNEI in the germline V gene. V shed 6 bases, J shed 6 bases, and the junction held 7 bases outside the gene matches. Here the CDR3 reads CASSKDRGGQPQHF. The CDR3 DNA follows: TGTGCCAGCAGCAAAGACAGGGGCGGTCAGCCCCAGCATTTT.

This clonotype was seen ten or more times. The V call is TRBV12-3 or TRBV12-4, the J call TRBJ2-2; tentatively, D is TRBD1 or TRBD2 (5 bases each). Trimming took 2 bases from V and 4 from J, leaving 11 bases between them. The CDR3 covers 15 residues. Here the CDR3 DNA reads TGTGCCAGCAGTTTAAGGTCTGGGACCACCGGGGAGCTGTTTTTT. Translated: CASSLRSGTTGELFF.

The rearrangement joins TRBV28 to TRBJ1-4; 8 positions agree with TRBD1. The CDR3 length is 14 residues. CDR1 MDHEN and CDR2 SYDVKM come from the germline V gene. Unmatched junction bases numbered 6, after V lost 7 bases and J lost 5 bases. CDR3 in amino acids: CASTIGDRNEKLFF. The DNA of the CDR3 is TGTGCCAGCACCATTGGGGACAGGAATGAAAAACTGTTTTTT. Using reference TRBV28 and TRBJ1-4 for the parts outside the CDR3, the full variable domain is DVKVTQSSRYLVKRTGEKVFLECVQDMDHENMFWYRQDPGLGLRLIYFSYDVKMKEKGDIPEGYSVSREKKERFSLILESASTNQTSMYLCASTIGDRNEKLFFGSGTQLSVL.

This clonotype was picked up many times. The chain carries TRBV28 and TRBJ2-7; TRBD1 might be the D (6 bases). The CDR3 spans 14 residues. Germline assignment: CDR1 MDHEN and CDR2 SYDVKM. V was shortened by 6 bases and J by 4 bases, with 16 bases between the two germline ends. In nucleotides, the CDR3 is TGTGCCAGCAGCAGGGGACCCCGGGATTACGAGCAGTACTTC. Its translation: CASSRGPRDYEQYF.

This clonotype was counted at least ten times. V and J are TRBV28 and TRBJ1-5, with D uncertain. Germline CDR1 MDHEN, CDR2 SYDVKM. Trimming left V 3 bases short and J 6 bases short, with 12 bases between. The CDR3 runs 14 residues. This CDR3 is CASSFGIPSQPQHF. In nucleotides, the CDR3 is TGTGCCAGCAGTTTCGGCATCCCAAGTCAGCCCCAGCATTTT.

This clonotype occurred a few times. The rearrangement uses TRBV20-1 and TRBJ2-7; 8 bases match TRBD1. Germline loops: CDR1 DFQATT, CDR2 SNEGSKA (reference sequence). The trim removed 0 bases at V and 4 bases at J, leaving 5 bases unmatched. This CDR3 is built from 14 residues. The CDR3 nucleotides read TGCAGTGCTAGAGAGGCAGGGGGCGTGTACGAGCAGTACTTC. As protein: CSAREAGGVYEQYF.

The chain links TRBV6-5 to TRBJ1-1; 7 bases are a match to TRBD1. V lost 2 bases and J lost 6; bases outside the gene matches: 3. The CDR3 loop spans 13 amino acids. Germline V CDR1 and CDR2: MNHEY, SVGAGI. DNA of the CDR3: TGTGCCAGCAGTTACCTTCAGGGGGCTGAAGCTTTCTTT. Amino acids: CASSYLQGAEAFF.

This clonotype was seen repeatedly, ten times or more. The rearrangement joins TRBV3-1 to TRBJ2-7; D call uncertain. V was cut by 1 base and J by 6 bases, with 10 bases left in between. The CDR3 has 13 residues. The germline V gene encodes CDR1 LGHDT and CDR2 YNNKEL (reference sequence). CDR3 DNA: TGTGCCAGCAGCCAAGGAGGAGCTTTCGAGCAGTACTTC. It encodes CASSQGGAFEQYF.

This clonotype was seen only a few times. CDR3 nucleotide sequence: TGTGCCAGCAGGACGGCCGGGACAGGGGGAACCGGGGAGCTGTTTTTT. It encodes CASRTAGTGGTGELFF. This chain links TRBV6-1 with TRBJ2-2; 11 positions agree with TRBD1. This CDR3 is 16 amino acids long. CDR1 MNHNS and CDR2 SASEGT come from the germline V gene. Trimming removed 6 bases from V and 5 bases from J; junction bases left unmatched: 8.

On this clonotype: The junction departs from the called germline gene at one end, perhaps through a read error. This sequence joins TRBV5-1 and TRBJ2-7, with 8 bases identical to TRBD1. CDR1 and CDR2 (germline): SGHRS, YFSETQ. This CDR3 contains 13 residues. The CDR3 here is CASSLRTGHEQYF. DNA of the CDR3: TGTGCCAGCAGCCTACGGACAGGGCACGAGCAGTACTTC.

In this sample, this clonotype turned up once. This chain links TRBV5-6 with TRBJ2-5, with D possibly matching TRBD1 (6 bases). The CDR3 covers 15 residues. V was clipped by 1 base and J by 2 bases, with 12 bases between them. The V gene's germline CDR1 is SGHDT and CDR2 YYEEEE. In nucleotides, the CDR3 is TGTGCCAGCAGCTTGAAAACAGGGCCTCAAGAGACCCAGTACTTC. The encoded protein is CASSLKTGPQETQYF.

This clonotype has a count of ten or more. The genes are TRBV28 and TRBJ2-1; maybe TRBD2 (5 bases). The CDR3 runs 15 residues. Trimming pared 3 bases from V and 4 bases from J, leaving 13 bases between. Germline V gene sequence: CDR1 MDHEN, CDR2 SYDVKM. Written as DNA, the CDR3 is TGTGCCAGCAGTTTTAGAGGGAAGAATTACAATGAGCAGTTCTTC. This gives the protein CASSFRGKNYNEQFF.

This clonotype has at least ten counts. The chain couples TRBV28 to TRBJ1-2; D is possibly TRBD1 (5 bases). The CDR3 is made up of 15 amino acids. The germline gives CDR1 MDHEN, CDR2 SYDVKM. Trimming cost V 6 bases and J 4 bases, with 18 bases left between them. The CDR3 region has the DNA TGTGCCAGCAGCACCCGACAGCGCGTCCTCTATGGCTACACCTTC. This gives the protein CASSTRQRVLYGYTF.

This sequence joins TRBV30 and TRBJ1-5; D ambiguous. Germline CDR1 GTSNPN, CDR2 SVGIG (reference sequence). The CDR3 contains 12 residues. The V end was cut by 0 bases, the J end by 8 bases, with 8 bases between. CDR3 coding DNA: TGTGCCTGGAGTGTACCGTCTAAGCCCCAGCATTTT. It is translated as CAWSVPSKPQHF.

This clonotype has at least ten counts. CDR3 sequence (DNA): TGTGCCAGCAGCTTAGCGTTTGGCCACGAGCAGTACTTC. This gives the protein CASSLAFGHEQYF. This chain connects TRBV7-2 to TRBJ2-7; D gene uncertain. Germline values: CDR1 SGHTA, CDR2 FQGNSA. The V end lost 0 bases, the J end lost 5 bases, and 8 bases lay between the germline ends. The CDR3 runs 13 residues.

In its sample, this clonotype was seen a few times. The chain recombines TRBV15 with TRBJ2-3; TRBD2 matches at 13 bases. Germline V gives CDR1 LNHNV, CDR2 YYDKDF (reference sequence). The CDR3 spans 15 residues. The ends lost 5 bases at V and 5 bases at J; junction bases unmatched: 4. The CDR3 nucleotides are TGTGCCACCAGCGAAGGACTAGCGGGAGTAGATACGCAGTATTTT. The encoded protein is CATSEGLAGVDTQYF.

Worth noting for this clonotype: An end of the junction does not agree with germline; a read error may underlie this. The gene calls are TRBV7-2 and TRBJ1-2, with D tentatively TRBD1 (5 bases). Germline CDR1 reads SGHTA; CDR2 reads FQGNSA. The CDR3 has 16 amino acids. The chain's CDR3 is CASSLAGQIRSYGYTF. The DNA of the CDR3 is TGCGCCAGCAGCTTGGCCGGACAAATAAGGAGCTATGGCTACACCTTC.

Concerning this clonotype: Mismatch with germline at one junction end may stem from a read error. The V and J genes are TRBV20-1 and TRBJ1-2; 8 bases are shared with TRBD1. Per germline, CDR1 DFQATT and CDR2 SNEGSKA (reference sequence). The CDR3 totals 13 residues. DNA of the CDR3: TGCAGCGCTAGGGACAGGAGTAACTATGGCTACACCTTC. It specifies CSARDRSNYGYTF.

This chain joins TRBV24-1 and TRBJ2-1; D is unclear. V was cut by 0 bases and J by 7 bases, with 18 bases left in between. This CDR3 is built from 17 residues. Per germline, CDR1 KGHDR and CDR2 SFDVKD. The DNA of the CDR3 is TGTGCCACCAGTGATTTGCCCCACGAATCCCTGCAGAATGAGCAGTTCTTC. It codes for CATSDLPHESLQNEQFF.

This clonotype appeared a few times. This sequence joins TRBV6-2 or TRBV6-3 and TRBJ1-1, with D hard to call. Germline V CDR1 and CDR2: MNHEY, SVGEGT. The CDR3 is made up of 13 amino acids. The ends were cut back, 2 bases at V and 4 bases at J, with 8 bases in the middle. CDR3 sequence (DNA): TGTGCCAGCAGTTACCCATCCGGCACTGAAGCTTTCTTT. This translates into CASSYPSGTEAFF.

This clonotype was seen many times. The CDR3 region has the DNA TGTGCCAGCAGTGTGGCCGGCGGGGTTACTGAAGCTTTCTTT. This gives the protein CASSVAGGVTEAFF. This chain uses TRBV6-1 with TRBJ1-1, with D unclear. V lost 4 bases and J 5 bases, leaving 14 bases between the germline ends. Germline V CDR1 and CDR2: MNHNS, SASEGT. This CDR3 comprises 14 residues.

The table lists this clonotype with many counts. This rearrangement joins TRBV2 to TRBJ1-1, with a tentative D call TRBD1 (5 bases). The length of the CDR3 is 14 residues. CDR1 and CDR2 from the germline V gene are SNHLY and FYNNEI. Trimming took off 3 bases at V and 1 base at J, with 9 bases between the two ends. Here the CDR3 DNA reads TGTGCCAGCAGTGACCAGGGAGCGAACACTGAAGCTTTCTTT. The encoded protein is CASSDQGANTEAFF.